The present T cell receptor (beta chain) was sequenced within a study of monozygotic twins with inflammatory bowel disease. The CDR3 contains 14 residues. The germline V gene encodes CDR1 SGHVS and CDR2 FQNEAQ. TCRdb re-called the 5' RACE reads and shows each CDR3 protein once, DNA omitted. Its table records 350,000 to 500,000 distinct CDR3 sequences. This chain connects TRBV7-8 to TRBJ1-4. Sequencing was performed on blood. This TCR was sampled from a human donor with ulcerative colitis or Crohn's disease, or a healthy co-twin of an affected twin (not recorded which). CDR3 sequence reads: CASSPTSANEKLFF.